The 23 T cell receptor beta chains in this list originate from one sample, sequenced in a study of blood T cell repertoires in COVID-19. TCRdb keeps only in-frame clones here, not all; method: immunoSEQ multiplex PCR. Of just under 80,000 clones listed, roughly four fifths are singletons. Sequences were obtained from peripheral blood. The receptors were sampled from a woman in her 70s with acute or convalescent COVID-19.

The chain joins TRBV5-4 to TRBJ2-5, with a weak D call TRBD1 (6 bases). Germline V gene data show CDR1 as SGHNT and CDR2 as YYREEE (reference sequence). This CDR3 contains 15 residues. V lost 4 bases to trimming and J lost 1 base, with 14 bases between them. In nucleotides, the CDR3 is TGTGCCAGCAGCCGGGACACCTCATCCCAAGAGACCCAGTACTTC. This codes for CASSRDTSSQETQYF. Supplemented by reference TRBV5-4 and TRBJ2-5, the full variable domain reads ETGVTQSPTHLIKTRGQQVTLRCSSQSGHNTVSWYQQALGQGPQFIFQYYREEENGRGNFPPRFSGLQFPNYSSELNVNALELDDSALYLCASSRDTSSQETQYFGPGTRLLVL.

This chain's CDR3 is CASGGAWDEQFF. The CDR3 DNA sequence: TGCGCCAGCGGGGGCGCGTGGGATGAGCAGTTCTTC. The chain joins TRBV5-1 to TRBJ2-1, with a tentative D call TRBD1 (6 bases). Germline CDR1 is SGHRS and CDR2 is YFSETQ. The CDR3 is made up of 12 amino acids. Trimming removed 7 bases at V and 8 bases at J, with 13 bases between.

The chain joins TRBV3-1 (or the pseudogene TRBV3-2) to TRBJ1-4; D is unclear. V shed 2 bases and J shed 0 bases, with 7 bases lying between them. Germline V gene data show CDR1 as LGHDT and CDR2 as YNNKEL (reference sequence). The CDR3 runs 15 residues. CDR3: CASSQSAATNEKLFF. The CDR3 DNA reads TGTGCCAGCAGCCAATCCGCGGCAACTAATGAAAAACTGTTTTTT.

The chain combines TRBV15 with TRBJ2-3; D remains ambiguous. This CDR3 is 16 amino acids long. V lost 5 bases to trimming and J lost 3 bases, with 18 bases between them. Germline V CDR1 and CDR2: LNHNV, YYDKDF (reference sequence). CDR3 bases: TGTGCCACCAGCGTAGATCGCAGGTCTCTAACAGATACGCAGTATTTT. This encodes CATSVDRRSLTDTQYF.

About this clone itself: The junction departs from germline at one end; a sequencing error may be responsible. This chain uses TRBV5-1 with TRBJ2-5; weak D call: TRBD2 (6 bases). The germline gives CDR1 SGHRS, CDR2 YFSETQ. The CDR3 covers 14 residues. The CDR3 nucleotides read TGCGCCAGCAGCTTAACGGGACTCCAAGGGACCCAGTACTTC. It translates to CASSLTGLQGTQYF.

The chain employs TRBV7-9 and TRBJ1-4, with 8 nucleotides matching TRBD1. The V and J ends lost 5 bases and 2 bases, in that order; junction bases with no gene match: 7. Germline V gene lookup returns CDR1 SEHNR and CDR2 FQNEAQ (reference sequence). This CDR3 has 16 amino acids. The CDR3 here is CASSIGTGVTNEKLFF. CDR3 DNA sequence: TGTGCCAGCAGCATAGGGACAGGAGTGACTAATGAAAAACTGTTTTTT. The complete variable domain, with remaining parts taken from reference TRBV7-9 and TRBJ1-4, reads DTGVSQNPRHKITKRGQNVTFRCDPISEHNRLYWYRQTLGQGPEFLTYFQNEAQLEKSRLLSDRFSAERPKGSFSTLEIQRTEQGDSAMYLCASSIGTGVTNEKLFFGSGTQLSVL.

This clone is a singleton in its sample. The CDR3 loop reads CASSEAGALLGGNTIYF. In DNA, the CDR3 is TGTGCCAGCAGTGAAGCGGGGGCCCTACTCGGGGGAAACACCATATATTTT. The J gene is TRBJ1-3, the V gene TRBV6-1, with D perhaps TRBD1 (6 bases). V was clipped by 0 bases and J by 4 bases, with 16 bases between them. CDR3 length: 17 amino acids. Germline V lookup: CDR1 MNHNS, CDR2 SASEGT.

In its sample, this clone was seen a few times. J is TRBJ1-2 and V is TRBV7-2; D not resolved. Germline V lookup: CDR1 SGHTA, CDR2 FQGNSA. The CDR3 is made up of 15 amino acids. Trimming cost V 2 bases and J 1 base, with 11 bases left between them. The CDR3 DNA sequence: TGTGCCAGCAGCTTAAACTCGCGACTTAACTATGGCTACACCTTC. Protein: CASSLNSRLNYGYTF.

The chain couples TRBV19 to TRBJ1-6; D is unresolved. V lost 11 bases and J 5 bases, leaving 22 bases between the germline ends. CDR3 length equals 16 residues. In germline, CDR1 is LNHDA, CDR2 SQIVND (reference sequence). The CDR3 region has the DNA TGTGCCGACTATATCACTTCGGCCGGAGATAATTCACCCCTCCACTTT. Translated, it gives CADYITSAGDNSPLHF.

The chain links TRBV10-3 to TRBJ1-6; 7 bases are a match to TRBD1. The CDR3 is 15 residues long. The trim removed 2 bases at V and 7 bases at J, leaving 5 bases unmatched. Germline CDR1 is ENHRY and CDR2 is SYGVKD. DNA of the CDR3: TGTGCCATCAGTGAGAGGACAGGAGACAATTCACCCCTCCACTTT. The encoded protein is CAISERTGDNSPLHF.

The chain joins TRBV5-1 to TRBJ2-5, with 8 bases that match TRBD2. The CDR3 is 15 residues long. CDR1 is SGHRS and CDR2 is YFSETQ in the germline V gene. Trimming took 8 bases from V and 5 from J; bases not matched to a gene: 14. As DNA, the CDR3 is TGCGCCAGTAATCCCAACGGGAGGGCCTATGAGACCCAGTACTTC. This codes for CASNPNGRAYETQYF.

This clone was seen a handful of times. The CDR3 sequence is CAWSVGGVREQYF. The CDR3 region has the DNA TGTGCCTGGAGTGTTGGGGGGGTAAGGGAGCAGTACTTC. The rearrangement uses TRBV30 and TRBJ2-7; 7 bases are a match to TRBD2. This CDR3 region has 13 residues. Germline values: CDR1 GTSNPN, CDR2 SVGIG (reference sequence). The V segment lost 0 bases and the J segment 7 bases; nucleotides outside the gene matches: 6.

V is TRBV5-1 and J is TRBJ1-2; 7 positions agree with TRBD1. CDR1 and CDR2 (germline): SGHRS, YFSETQ. V lost 4 bases, J lost 2 bases, and 8 bases stayed unmatched. This CDR3 region has 15 residues. CDR3 in DNA: TGCGCCAGCAGCCTGAGACAGGGTGAGAACTATGGCTACACCTTC. It codes for CASSLRQGENYGYTF.

To note about this clone: The germline gene is not matched at one end of the junction; a read error may be the cause. The chain recombines TRBV6-1 with TRBJ2-3; the D gene is possibly TRBD2 (6 bases). The CDR3 has 15 amino acids. Germline CDR1 and CDR2: MNHNS and SASEGT. This CDR3 reads CASTERERSTDTQYF. Here the CDR3 DNA reads TGTGCCAGCACTGAACGGGAGCGATCCACAGATACGCAGTATTTT.

The chain employs TRBV5-1 and TRBJ1-1, with a possible D match to TRBD1 (6 bases). Germline assignment: CDR1 SGHRS and CDR2 YFSETQ. This CDR3 region has 18 residues. The V gene lost 2 bases and the J gene lost 1 base, with 21 bases spanning the gap. DNA of the CDR3: TGCGCCAGCAGCTTAACGTCCAGGGGTAATATTGCGAACACTGAAGCTTTCTTT. The encoded protein is CASSLTSRGNIANTEAFF.

The chain uses TRBV5-1 and TRBJ2-7, with D perhaps matching TRBD1 (6 bases). The germline V gene encodes CDR1 SGHRS and CDR2 YFSETQ. Trimming removed 1 base from V and 5 bases from J, with 13 bases in between. The CDR3 runs 14 residues. CDR3 sequence: CASSLRTVGDEQYF. The CDR3, as DNA: TGCGCCAGCAGCTTGAGGACAGTGGGAGACGAGCAGTACTTC.

This clone turned up a few times. The chain's CDR3 is CASSEQVGTEAFF. In DNA form, the CDR3 reads TGTGCCAGCAGTGAGCAGGTTGGTACTGAAGCTTTCTTT. This sequence joins TRBV2 and TRBJ1-1, with D unresolved. V was clipped by 3 bases and J by 5 bases, with 10 bases between them. There are 13 residues in the CDR3. Looked up from germline, CDR1 is SNHLY and CDR2 is FYNNEI.

This clone was seen a single time. The chain carries TRBV3-1 (or the pseudogene TRBV3-2) and TRBJ2-7, with D possibly matching TRBD2 (5 bases). Germline V gene lookup returns CDR1 LGHDT and CDR2 YNNKEL (reference sequence). There are 14 residues in the CDR3. The V end lost 3 bases, the J end lost 0 bases, and 9 bases lay between the germline ends. CDR3 in DNA: TGTGCCAGCAGCCAGGGGAGAAACTCCTACGAGCAGTACTTC. This encodes CASSQGRNSYEQYF.

The chain links TRBV7-2 to TRBJ2-1; the D gene is possibly TRBD2 (5 bases). V dropped 4 bases and J dropped 5 bases, with 18 bases sitting between them. Germline-derived CDR1 and CDR2 are SGHTA and FQGNSA. The length of the CDR3 is 16 residues. CDR3 DNA: TGTGCCAGCAGCTCCCTTGAGAGAAGGACTCACAATGAGCAGTTCTTC. Its protein product is CASSSLERRTHNEQFF.

The rearrangement uses TRBV19 and TRBJ2-1; 7 bases map to TRBD2. Unmatched junction bases numbered 7, after V lost 7 bases and J lost 1 base. This CDR3 comprises 15 residues. Germline V gene sequence: CDR1 LNHDA, CDR2 SQIVND (reference sequence). The CDR3 is CASKWEGKSYNEQFF. The CDR3 bases are TGTGCCAGTAAATGGGAGGGGAAATCCTACAATGAGCAGTTCTTC.

The CDR3 loop is CASSPPSGGLTDTQYF. As DNA, the CDR3 is TGTGCCAGCTCACCACCATCTGGGGGGTTGACAGATACGCAGTATTTT. The rearrangement joins TRBV18 to TRBJ2-3; tentative D call: TRBD2 (6 bases). In germline, CDR1 is KGHSH, CDR2 LQKENI. V was pared by 0 bases and J by 3 bases, with 13 bases between. CDR3 length equals 16 residues.

The rearrangement joins TRBV5-1 to TRBJ2-7; TRBD1 matches at 8 bases. After removal of 3 bases from V and 4 bases from J, the junction contained 6 bases not matched to a gene. Germline CDR1 and CDR2: SGHRS and YFSETQ. This CDR3 has 14 amino acids. CDR3 sequence reads: CASSSGTGGYEQYF. In DNA, the CDR3 is TGCGCCAGCAGCTCCGGGACAGGAGGATACGAGCAGTACTTC. Filled out from reference TRBV5-1 and TRBJ2-7, the complete variable domain reads KAGVTQTPRYLIKTRGQQVTLSCSPISGHRSVSWYQQTPGQGLQFLFEYFSETQRNKGNFPGRFSGRQFSNSRSEMNVSTLELGDSALYLCASSSGTGGYEQYFGPGTRLTVT.

The J gene is TRBJ2-1, the V gene TRBV19; no firm D call. Germline CDR1 is LNHDA and CDR2 is SQIVND (reference sequence). The CDR3 has 11 amino acids. Trimming left V 5 bases short and J 4 bases short, with 3 bases between. Written as DNA, the CDR3 is TGTGCCAGTAGTCTTTACAATGAGCAGTTCTTC. This gives the protein CASSLYNEQFF. Looking up the rest from reference TRBV19 and TRBJ2-1 gives the full variable domain: DGGITQSPKYLFRKEGQNVTLSCEQNLNHDAMYWYRQDPGQGLRLIYYSQIVNDFQKGDIAEGYSVSREKKESFPLTVTSAQKNPTAFYLCASSLYNEQFFGPGTRLTVL.